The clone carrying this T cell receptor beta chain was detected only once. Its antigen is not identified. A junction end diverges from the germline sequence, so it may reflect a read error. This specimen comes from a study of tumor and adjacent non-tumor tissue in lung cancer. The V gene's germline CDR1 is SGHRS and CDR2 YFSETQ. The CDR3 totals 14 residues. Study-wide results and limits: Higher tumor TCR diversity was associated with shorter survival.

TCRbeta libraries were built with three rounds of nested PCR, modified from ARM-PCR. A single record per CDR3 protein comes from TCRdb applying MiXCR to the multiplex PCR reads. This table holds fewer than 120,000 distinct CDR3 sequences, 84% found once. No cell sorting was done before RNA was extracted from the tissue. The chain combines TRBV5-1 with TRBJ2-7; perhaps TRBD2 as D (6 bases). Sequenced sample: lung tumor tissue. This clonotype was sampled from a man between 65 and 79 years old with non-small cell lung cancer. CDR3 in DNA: TGCGCCAACAGCCCAGGAGGGATCTATTACGAGCAGTACTTC. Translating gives CANSPGGIYYEQYF.